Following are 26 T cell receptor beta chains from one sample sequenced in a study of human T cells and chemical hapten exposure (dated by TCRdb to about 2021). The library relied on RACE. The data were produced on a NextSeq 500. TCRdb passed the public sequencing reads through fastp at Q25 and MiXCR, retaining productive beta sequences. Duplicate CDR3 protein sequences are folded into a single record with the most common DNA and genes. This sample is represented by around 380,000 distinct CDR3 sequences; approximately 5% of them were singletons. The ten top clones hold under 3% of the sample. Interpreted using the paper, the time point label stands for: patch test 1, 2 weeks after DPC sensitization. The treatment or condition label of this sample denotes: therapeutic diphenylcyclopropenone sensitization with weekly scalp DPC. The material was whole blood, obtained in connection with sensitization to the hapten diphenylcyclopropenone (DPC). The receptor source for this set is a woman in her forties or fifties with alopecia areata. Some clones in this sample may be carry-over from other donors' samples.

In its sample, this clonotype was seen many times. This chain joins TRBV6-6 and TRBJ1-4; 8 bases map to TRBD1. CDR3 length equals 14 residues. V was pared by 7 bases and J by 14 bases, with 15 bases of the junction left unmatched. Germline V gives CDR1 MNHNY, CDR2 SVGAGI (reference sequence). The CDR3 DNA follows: TGTGCCAGCATCCCGGACAGGGACTCTGGTGGGCTGTTTTTT. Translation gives CASIPDRDSGGLFF.

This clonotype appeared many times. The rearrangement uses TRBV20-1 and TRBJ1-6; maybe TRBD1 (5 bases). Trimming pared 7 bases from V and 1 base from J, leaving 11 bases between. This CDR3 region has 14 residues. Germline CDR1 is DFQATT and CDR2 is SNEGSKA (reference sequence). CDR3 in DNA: TGCAGTGTAGGGGCGAGGTCCTATAATTCACCCCTCCACTTT. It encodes CSVGARSYNSPLHF.

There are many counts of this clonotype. The CDR3 sequence: CASSQGRSLYEQYF. CDR3 sequence (DNA): TGTGCCAGCAGCCAAGGTCGCAGCCTCTACGAGCAGTACTTC. The chain combines TRBV3-1 with TRBJ2-7; D unresolved. This CDR3 contains 14 residues. With 1 base removed from V and 3 bases from J, the gap between germline ends came to 10 bases. CDR1 LGHDT and CDR2 YNNKEL come from the germline V gene (reference sequence).

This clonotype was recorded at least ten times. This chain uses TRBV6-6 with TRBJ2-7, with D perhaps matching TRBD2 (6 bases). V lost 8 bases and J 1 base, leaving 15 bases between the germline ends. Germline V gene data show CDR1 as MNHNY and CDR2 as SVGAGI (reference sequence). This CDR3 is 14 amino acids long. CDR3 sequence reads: CASGVEGLSYEQYF. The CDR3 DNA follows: TGTGCCAGCGGGGTGGAGGGACTGTCCTACGAGCAGTACTTC.

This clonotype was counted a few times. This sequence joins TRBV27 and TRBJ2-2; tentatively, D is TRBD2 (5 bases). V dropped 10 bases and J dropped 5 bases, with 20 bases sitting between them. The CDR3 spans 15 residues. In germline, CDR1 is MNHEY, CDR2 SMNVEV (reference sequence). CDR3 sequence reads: CAIYHVLGATGELFF. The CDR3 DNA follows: TGTGCCATATACCATGTACTAGGCGCGACCGGGGAGCTGTTTTTT.

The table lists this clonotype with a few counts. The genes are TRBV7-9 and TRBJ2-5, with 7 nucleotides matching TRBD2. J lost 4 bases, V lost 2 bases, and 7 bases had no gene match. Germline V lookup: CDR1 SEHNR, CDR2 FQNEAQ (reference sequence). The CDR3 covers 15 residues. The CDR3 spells CASSLPAGEVETQYF. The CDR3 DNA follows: TGTGCCAGCAGCTTACCGGCGGGAGAAGTAGAGACCCAGTACTTC.

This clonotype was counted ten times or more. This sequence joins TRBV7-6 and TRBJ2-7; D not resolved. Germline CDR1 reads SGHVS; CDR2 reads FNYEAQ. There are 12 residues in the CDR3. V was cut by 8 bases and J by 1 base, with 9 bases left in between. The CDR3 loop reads CASGSRSYEQYF. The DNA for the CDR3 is TGTGCCAGCGGATCCCGGTCCTACGAGCAGTACTTC.

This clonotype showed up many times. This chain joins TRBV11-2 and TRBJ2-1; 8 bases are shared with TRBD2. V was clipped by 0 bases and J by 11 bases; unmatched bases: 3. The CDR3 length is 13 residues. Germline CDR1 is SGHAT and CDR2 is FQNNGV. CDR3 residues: CASSLESGSQQFF. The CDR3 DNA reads TGTGCCAGCAGCTTAGAGAGCGGGAGTCAGCAGTTCTTC.

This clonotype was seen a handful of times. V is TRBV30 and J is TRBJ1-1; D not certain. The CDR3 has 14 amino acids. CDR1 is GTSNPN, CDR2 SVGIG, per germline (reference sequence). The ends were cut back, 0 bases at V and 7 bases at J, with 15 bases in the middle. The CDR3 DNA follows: TGTGCCTGGAGTGTCCCCGGGCCGGTTCTTGAAGCTTTCTTT. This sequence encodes CAWSVPGPVLEAFF.

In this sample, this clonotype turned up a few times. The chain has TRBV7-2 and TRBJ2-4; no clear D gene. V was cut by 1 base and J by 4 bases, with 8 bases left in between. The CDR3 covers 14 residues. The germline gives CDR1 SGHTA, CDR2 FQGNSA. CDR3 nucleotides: TGTGCCAGCAGCTTAGTCCAGGATAAAAACATTCAGTACTTC. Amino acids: CASSLVQDKNIQYF. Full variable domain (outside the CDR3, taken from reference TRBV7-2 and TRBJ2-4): GAGVSQSPSNKVTEKGKDVELRCDPISGHTALYWYRQSLGQGLEFLIYFQGNSAPDKSGLPSDRFSAERTGGSVSTLTIQRTQQEDSAVYLCASSLVQDKNIQYFGAGTRLSVL.

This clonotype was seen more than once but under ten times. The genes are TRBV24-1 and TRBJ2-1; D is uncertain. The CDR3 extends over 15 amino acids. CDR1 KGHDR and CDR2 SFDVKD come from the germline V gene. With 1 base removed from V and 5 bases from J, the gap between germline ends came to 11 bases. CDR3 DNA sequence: TGTGCCACCAGTGATTTTCGAGACACAGACAATGAGCAGTTCTTC. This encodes CATSDFRDTDNEQFF.

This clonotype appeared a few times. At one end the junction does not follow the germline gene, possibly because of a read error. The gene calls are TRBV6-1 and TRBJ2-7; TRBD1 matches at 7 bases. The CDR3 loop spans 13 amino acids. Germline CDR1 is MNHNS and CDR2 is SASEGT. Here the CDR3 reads CASSDAQGFEQYF. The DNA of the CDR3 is TGTGCCAGTAGTGACGCACAGGGGTTCGAGCAGTACTTC.

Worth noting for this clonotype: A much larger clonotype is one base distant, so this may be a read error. The CDR3 nucleotides read TGTGCCAGCAGTTTACAGCGGATACACCAAGAGACCCAGTACTTC. The encoded protein is CASSLQRIHQETQYF. V and J are TRBV6-5 and TRBJ2-5; the D gene is possibly TRBD2 (5 bases). The CDR3 runs 15 residues. Germline V lookup: CDR1 MNHEY, CDR2 SVGAGI. Trimming shortened V by 4 bases and J by 0 bases, and 12 bases separated the two germline ends.

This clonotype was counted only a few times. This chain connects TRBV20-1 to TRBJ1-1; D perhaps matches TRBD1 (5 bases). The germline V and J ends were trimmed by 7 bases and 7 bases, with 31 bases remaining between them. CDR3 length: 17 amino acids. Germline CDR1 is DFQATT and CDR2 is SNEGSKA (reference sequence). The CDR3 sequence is CSGTLEGSGISLGEAFF. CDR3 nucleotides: TGCAGTGGGACACTCGAGGGTTCTGGCATATCGCTTGGTGAAGCTTTCTTT.

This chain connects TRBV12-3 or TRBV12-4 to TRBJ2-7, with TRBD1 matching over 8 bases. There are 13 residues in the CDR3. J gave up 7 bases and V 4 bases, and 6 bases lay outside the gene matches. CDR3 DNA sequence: TGTGCCAGCAGTTGGACAGGGAATGGGGAGCAGTACTTC. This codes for CASSWTGNGEQYF.

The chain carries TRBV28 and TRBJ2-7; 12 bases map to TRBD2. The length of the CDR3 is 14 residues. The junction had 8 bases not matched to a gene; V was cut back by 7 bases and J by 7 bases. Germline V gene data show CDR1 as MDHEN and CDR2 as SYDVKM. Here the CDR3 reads CASMLPGLAGEQYF. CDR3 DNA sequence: TGTGCCAGCATGCTTCCGGGACTAGCGGGTGAGCAGTACTTC.

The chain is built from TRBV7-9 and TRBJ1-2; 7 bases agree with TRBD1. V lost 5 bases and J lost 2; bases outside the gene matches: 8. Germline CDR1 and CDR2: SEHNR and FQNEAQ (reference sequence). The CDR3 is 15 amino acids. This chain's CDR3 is CASSARQTGNYGYTF. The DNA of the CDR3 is TGTGCCAGCAGCGCCCGCCAGACAGGGAACTATGGCTACACCTTC.

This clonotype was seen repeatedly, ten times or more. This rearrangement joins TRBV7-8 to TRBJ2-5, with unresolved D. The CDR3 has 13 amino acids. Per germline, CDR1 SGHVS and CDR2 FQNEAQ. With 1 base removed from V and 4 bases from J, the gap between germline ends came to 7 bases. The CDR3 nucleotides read TGTGCCAGCAGCTTAGGACGGCCAGAGACCCAGTACTTC. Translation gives CASSLGRPETQYF.

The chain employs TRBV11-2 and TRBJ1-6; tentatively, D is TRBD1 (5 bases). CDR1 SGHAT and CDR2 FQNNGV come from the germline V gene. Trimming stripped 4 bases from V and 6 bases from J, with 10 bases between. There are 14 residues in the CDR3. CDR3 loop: CASSSGIFNSPLHF. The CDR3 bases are TGTGCCAGCAGCTCAGGGATATTTAATTCACCCCTCCACTTT.

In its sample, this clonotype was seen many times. The CDR3 is CASSLASSGGYNEQFF. DNA of the CDR3: TGTGCCAGCAGCTTAGCATCCAGCGGGGGCTACAATGAGCAGTTCTTC. The V and J genes are TRBV7-2 and TRBJ2-1; TRBD2 agrees at 8 bases. Looked up from germline, CDR1 is SGHTA and CDR2 is FQGNSA. The CDR3 is 16 amino acids. J was trimmed by 3 bases and V by 0 bases; bases with no gene match: 4.

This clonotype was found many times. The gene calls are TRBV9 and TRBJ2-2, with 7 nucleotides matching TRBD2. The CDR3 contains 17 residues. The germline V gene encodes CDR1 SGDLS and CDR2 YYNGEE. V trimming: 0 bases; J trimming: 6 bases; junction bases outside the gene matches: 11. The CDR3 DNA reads TGTGCCAGCAGCGTAGCTGTGGAAGCGGGGTTGGCCGGGGAGCTGTTTTTT. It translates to CASSVAVEAGLAGELFF.

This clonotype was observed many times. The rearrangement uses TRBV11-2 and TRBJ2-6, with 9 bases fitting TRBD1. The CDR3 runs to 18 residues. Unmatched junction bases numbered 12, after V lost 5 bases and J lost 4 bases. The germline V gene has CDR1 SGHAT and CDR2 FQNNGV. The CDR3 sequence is CASSQRDRDRLGANVLTF. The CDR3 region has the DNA TGTGCCAGCAGCCAACGGGACAGGGACCGGCTCGGGGCCAACGTCCTGACTTTC.

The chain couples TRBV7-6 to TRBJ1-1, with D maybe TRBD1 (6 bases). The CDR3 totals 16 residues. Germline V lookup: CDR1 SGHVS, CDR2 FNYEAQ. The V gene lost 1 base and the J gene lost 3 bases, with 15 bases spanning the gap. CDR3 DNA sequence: TGTGCCAGCAGCTTAGTATCGCCAGGGGCGCACACTGAAGCTTTCTTT. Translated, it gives CASSLVSPGAHTEAFF.

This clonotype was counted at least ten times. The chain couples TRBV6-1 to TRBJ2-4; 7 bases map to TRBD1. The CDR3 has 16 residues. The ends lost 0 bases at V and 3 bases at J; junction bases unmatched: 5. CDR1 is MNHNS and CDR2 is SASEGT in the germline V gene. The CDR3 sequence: CASSEATGVVKNIQYF. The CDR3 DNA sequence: TGTGCCAGCAGTGAAGCCACAGGGGTGGTCAAAAACATTCAGTACTTC.

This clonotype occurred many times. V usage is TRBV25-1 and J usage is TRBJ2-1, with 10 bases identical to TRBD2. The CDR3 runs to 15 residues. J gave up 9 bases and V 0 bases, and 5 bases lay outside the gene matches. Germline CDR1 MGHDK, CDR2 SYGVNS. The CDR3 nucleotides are TGTGCCAGCAGTGAATACGCTAGCGGGAGAAGTGAGCAGTTCTTC. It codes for CASSEYASGRSEQFF.

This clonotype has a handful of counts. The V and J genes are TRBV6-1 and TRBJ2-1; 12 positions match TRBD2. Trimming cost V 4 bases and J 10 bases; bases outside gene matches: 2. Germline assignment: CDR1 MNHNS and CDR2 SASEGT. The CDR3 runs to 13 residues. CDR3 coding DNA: TGTGCCAGCAGTGCACTAGCGGGAGGAGAGCAGTTCTTC. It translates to CASSALAGGEQFF.